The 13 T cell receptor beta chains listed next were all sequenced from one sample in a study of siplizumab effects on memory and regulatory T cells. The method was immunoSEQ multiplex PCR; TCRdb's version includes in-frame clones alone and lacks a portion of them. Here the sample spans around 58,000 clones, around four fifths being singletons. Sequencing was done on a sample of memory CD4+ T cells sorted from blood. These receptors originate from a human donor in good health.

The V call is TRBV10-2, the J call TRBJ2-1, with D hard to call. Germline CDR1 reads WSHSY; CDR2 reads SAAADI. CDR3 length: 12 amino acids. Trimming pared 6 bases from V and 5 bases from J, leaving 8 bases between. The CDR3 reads CASSFDHNEQFF. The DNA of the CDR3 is TGCGCCAGCAGCTTTGACCACAATGAGCAGTTCTTC.

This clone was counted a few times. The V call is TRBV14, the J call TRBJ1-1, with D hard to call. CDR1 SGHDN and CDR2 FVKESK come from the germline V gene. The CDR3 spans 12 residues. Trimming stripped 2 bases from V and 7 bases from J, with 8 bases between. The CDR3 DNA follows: TGTGCCAGCAGCCAACTAATGGGTGAAGCTTTCTTT. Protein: CASSQLMGEAFF.

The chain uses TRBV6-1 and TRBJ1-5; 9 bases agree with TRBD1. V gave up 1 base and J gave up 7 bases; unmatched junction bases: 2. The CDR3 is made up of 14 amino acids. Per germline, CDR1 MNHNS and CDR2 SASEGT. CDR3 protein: CASSEGTGVQPQHF. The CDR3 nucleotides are TGTGCCAGCAGTGAAGGGACAGGGGTCCAGCCCCAGCATTTT.

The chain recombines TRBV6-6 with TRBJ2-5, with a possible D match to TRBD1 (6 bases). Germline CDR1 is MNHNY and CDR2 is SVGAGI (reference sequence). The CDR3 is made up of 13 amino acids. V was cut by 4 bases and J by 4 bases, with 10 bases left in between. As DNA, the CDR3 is TGTGCCAGCAGTTCGACAGGTTTAGAGACCCAGTACTTC. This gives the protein CASSSTGLETQYF.

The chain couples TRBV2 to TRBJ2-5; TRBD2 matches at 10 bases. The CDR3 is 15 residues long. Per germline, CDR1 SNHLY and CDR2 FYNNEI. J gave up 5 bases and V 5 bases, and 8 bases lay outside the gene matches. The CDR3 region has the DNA TGTGCCAGCAGTACTCCGACTAGCGGGTTTGAGACCCAGTACTTC. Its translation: CASSTPTSGFETQYF. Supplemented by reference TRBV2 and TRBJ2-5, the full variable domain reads EPEVTQTPSHQVTQMGQEVILRCVPISNHLYFYWYRQILGQKVEFLVSFYNNEISEKSEIFDDQFSVERPDGSNFTLKIRSTKLEDSAMYFCASSTPTSGFETQYFGPGTRLLVL.

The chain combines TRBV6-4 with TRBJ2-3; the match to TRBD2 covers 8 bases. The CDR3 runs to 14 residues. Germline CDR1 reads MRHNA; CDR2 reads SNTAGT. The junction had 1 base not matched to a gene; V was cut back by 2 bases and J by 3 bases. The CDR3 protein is CASSDGGGTDTQYF. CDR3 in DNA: TGTGCCAGCAGTGACGGCGGGGGGACAGATACGCAGTATTTT.

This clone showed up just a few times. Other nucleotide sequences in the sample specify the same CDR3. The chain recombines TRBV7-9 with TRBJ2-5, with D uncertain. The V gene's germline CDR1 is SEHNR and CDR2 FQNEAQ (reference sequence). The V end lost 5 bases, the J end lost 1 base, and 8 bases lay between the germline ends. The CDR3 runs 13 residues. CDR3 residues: CASSPRAQETQYF. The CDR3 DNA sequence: TGTGCCAGCAGCCCCAGAGCCCAAGAGACCCAGTACTTC. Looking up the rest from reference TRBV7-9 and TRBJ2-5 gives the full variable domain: DTGVSQNPRHKITKRGQNVTFRCDPISEHNRLYWYRQTLGQGPEFLTYFQNEAQLEKSRLLSDRFSAERPKGSFSTLEIQRTEQGDSAMYLCASSPRAQETQYFGPGTRLLVL.

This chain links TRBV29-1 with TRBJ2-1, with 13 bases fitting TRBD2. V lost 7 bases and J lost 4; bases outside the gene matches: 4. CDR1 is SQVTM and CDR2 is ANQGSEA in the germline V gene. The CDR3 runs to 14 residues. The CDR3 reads CSGTSGSLYNEQFF. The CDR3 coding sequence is TGCAGCGGGACTAGCGGGAGTCTGTACAATGAGCAGTTCTTC.

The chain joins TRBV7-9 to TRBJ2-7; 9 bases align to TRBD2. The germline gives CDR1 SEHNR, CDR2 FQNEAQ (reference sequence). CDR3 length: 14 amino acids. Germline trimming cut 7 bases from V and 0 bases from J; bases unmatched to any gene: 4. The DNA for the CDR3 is TGTGCCAGCACTCAGCGGGAGGTCTCCTACGAGCAGTACTTC. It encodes CASTQREVSYEQYF.

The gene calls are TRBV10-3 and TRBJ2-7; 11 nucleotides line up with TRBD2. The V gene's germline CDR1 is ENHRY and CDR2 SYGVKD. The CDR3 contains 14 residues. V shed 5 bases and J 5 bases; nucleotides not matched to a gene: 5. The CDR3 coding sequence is TGTGCCATCAGTTCCACTAGCGGGAGCAACGAGCAGTACTTC. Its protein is CAISSTSGSNEQYF.

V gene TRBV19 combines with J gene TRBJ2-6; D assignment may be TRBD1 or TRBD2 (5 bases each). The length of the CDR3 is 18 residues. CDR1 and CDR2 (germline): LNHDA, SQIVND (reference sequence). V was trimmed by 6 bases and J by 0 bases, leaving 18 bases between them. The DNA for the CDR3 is TGTGCCAGTAGCCCGGTCCGGGACCTAAGCTCTGGGGCCAACGTCCTGACTTTC. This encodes CASSPVRDLSSGANVLTF.

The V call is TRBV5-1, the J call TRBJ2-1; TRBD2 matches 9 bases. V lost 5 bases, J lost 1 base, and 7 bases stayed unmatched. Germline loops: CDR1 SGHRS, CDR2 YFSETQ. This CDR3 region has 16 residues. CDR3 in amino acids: CASRKEREESYNEQFF. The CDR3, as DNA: TGCGCCAGCAGGAAGGAGCGGGAGGAATCCTACAATGAGCAGTTCTTC.

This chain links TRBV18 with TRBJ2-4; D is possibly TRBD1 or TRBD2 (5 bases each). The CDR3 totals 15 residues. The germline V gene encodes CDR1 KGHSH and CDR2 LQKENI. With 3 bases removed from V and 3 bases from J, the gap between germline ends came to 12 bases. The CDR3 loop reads CASSPPSGRKNIQYF. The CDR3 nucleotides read TGTGCCAGCTCACCCCCTTCGGGACGCAAAAACATTCAGTACTTC.